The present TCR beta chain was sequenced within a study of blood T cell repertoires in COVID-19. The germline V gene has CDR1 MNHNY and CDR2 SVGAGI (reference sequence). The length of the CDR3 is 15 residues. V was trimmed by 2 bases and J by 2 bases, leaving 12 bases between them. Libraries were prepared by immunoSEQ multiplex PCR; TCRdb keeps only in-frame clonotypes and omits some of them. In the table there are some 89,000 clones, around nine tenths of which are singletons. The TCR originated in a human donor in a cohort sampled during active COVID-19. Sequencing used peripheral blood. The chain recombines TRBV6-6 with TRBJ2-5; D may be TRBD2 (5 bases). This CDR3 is CASSYRRGRQETQYF. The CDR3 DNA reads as TGTGCCAGCAGTTACCGACGGGGTAGACAAGAGACCCAGTACTTC.